This T cell receptor beta chain emerged from a study of human T cells and chemical hapten exposure. Time point defined: patch test 1, 2 weeks after DPC sensitization. Treatment here: therapeutic diphenylcyclopropenone sensitization with weekly scalp DPC. CDR1 and CDR2 from the germline V gene are KGHSY and FQNENV. There are 17 residues in the CDR3. Unmatched junction bases numbered 9, after V lost 0 bases and J lost 7 bases. TCRdb reprocessed the RACE reads with MiXCR, giving one entry per CDR3 protein. The table lists roughly 180,000 distinct CDR3 sequences, approximately 20% of them singletons. This clonotype appeared many times. Its target is not known. Study findings and constraints: Relative to controls, expanded TCRs formed significantly more large CDR3 similarity clusters.

The source is a woman aged 45-60 years with alopecia areata. Some clones in this sample may be carry-over from other donors' samples. The chain is built from TRBV16 and TRBJ2-1; 10 bases fit TRBD2. The source was whole blood, collected in connection with sensitization to the hapten diphenylcyclopropenone (DPC). CDR3 sequence reads: CASSQSVLAGGRNEQFF. The CDR3 DNA is TGTGCCAGCAGCCAATCAGTATTAGCGGGAGGTAGGAATGAGCAGTTCTTC. Using reference TRBV16 and TRBJ2-1 for the parts outside the CDR3, the full variable domain is GEEVAQTPKHLVRGEGQKAKLYCAPIKGHSYVFWYQQVLKNEFKFLISFQNENVFDETGMPKERFSAKCLPNSPCSLEIQATKLEDSAVYFCASSQSVLAGGRNEQFFGPGTRLTVL.